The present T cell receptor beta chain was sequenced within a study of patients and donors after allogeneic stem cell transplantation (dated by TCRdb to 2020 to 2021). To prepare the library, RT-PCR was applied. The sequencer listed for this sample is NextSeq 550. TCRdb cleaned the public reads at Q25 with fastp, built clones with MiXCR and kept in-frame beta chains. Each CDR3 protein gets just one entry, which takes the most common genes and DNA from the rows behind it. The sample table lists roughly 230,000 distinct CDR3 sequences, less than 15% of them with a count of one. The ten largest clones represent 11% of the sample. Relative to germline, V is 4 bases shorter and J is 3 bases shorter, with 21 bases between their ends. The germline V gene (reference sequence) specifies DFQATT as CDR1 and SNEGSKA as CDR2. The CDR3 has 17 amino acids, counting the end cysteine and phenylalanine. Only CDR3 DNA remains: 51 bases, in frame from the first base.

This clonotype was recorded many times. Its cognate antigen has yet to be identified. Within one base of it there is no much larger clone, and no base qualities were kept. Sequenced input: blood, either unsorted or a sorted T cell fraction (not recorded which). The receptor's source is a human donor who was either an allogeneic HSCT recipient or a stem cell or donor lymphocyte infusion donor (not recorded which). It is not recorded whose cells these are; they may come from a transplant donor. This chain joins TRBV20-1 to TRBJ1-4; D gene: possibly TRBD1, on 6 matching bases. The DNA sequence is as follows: TGCAGTGCTATAAGCTTCCTACAGGGTCAGGCTAATGAAAAACTGTTTTTT. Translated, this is CSAISFLQGQANEKLFF.